This T cell receptor (beta chain) was recorded in a study of monozygotic twins with inflammatory bowel disease (dated by TCRdb to between 2018 and 2021). Background for the entire study: A total of approximately 28 monozygotic twin pairs were included in the full study, comprising nine German pairs (four IBD-concordant, five IBD-discordant) and 19 IBD-discordant Danish pairs. The search for disease-associated traits relied mainly on comparing IBD patients with their genetically identical healthy co-twins within discordant pairs. Each individual had, on average, about 151 000 unique TCRalpha sequences and 181 000 unique TCRbeta sequences available for analysis. Summary of the overall study and its limitations: Different T cell subtypes could not be distinguished in the analysis. The results gave no support for a single strong signal or clonotype linked to IBD. Differing immunosuppressive treatments among patients may have added background noise and inter-individual variability to the repertoires. A decrease in TCRbeta repertoire diversity, as measured by inverse Simpson index, was observed in IBD patients compared with their healthy co-twins. IBD patients shared fewer clonotypes with other individuals than healthy twins did, most markedly in patients showing signs of disease activity. Repertoire similarity did not differ between concordant and discordant twins, which could be due to limited statistical power.

Taken from the germline V gene (reference sequence), the CDR1 and CDR2 loops are DFQATT and SNEGSKA. The CDR3, cysteine through phenylalanine, is 14 amino acids long. The DNA is unrecorded. Libraries were built with 5' RACE. Preparation of each TCR library used around 3.5 ug of total RNA. For each sample, cDNA synthesis was carried out in eight separate reactions using SMARTScribe reverse transcriptase. During cDNA synthesis, unique molecular identifiers containing a 6-nucleotide sample barcode were introduced by template switching. TCRalpha and TCRbeta cDNA was amplified by two nested PCRs of 16 and 9 cycles, with bead purification after each PCR. Before amplification, the cDNA was treated with uracil DNA-glycosylase and purified using the QIAquick PCR purification kit. In the second PCR, Illumina TruSeq-compatible adapters and sample-specific barcodes were added. Library quality and concentration were assessed using TapeStation and Qubit, and 4.5 to 5.5 ng of each library was pooled. Sequencing of pooled libraries was carried out on an Illumina HiSeq2500 single-index Rapid Run using 2 x 100 bp reads and custom sequencing primers. As for the authors' bioinformatics: PCR and sequencing errors were corrected by UMI-based consensus assembly using MiGEC version 1.2.6. MiXCR version 2.1.1 was used for V(D)J alignment, clonotype assembly and CDR3 extraction. To normalise gene usage, clonotype sharing and MAIT/NKT TCR abundance, the top 1000, 10 000 and 20 000 clonotypes in each sample were analysed. After downsampling to 27 000 UMIs, diversity was calculated as the inverse Simpson index using the vegan R package. Paired Mann-Whitney U tests on discordant twin pairs were used, with Benjamini-Hochberg multiple-testing correction. Reprocessed by TCRdb, the reads give a single entry per CDR3 protein sequence, without DNA. It is TCRdb's table, rather than the study itself, that gives the V and J calls and clone size. The sample's own table lists under 130,000 distinct CDR3 sequences. The ten largest make up 1.9% of the sample.

To note about this clonotype: Its antigen is currently not known.

From each donor, a roughly 2.3 ml peripheral blood sample was drawn into PAXgene tubes and stored at -80 degrees C. Total RNA was isolated from whole blood with the PAXgene blood miRNA kit on an automated QIAcube, without T cell sorting. Peripheral blood from monozygotic twin pairs, either concordant or discordant for inflammatory bowel disease, underwent deep TCRalpha and TCRbeta repertoire profiling that used unique molecular barcoding. Smoking habits were recorded for all twin pairs, and individuals were classified as current, former or never smokers. Specimen: blood. The clonotype was recovered from a human donor with ulcerative colitis or Crohn's disease, or a healthy co-twin of an affected twin (not recorded which). Recombination joined TRBV20-1 with TRBJ2-7; TCRdb's D call, TRBD1, is unchecked because there is no DNA. The CDR3 here reads CSARDYKTGAEQYF.